A selection of T cell receptor beta chains follows, all from one sample in a study of CD8+CD57+ T cells in acquired aplastic anemia. TCRdb independently ran MiXCR on the reads; one entry per CDR3 protein. The sample yields about 160,000 distinct CDR3 sequences, approximately 44% seen once. Input material: sorted CD4+, CD8+, or CD8+CD57+ T cells (not recorded which) from PBMCs. The receptors were sampled from a human donor in good health. The CDR3 runs from the conserved cysteine through the conserved F or W. The D gene is left open where the match is weak. Clone size is given for some rows only: seen once, a few or many times, or a class if the clone is expanded.

J	size	D	V	CDR3	DNA
TRBJ1-6	many	.	TRBV7-3	CASSLGGSDPLHF	TGTGCCAGCAGCTTAGGAGGGTCCGATCCCCTCCACTTT
TRBJ2-3	.	TRBD2	TRBV6-4	CASSDSTSGSTDTQYF	TGTGCCAGCAGTGACTCGACTAGCGGGAGCACAGATACGCAGTATTTT
TRBJ2-3	.	.	TRBV5-1	CASMASGTDTQYF	TGCGCCAGCATGGCATCCGGCACAGATACGCAGTATTTT
TRBJ2-2	.	.	TRBV3-1	CASSQGATNTGELFF	TGTGCCAGCAGCCAAGGAGCCACGAACACCGGGGAGCTGTTTTTT
TRBJ2-5	.	.	TRBV15	CATSSPGGQETQYF	TGTGCCACCAGCAGTCCCGGGGGCCAAGAGACCCAGTACTTC
TRBJ2-4	few	TRBD2	TRBV23-1	CASRSLTSGRAGAKNIQYF	TGCGCCAGCAGGTCCCTGACTAGCGGGAGGGCCGGGGCCAAAAACATTCAGTACTTC
TRBJ2-2	once	.	TRBV7-2	CASSLVGGNTGELFF	TGTGCCAGCAGCTTAGTGGGGGGGAACACCGGGGAGCTGTTTTTT
TRBJ2-3	.	TRBD2	TRBV25-1	CASSDDERGTDTQYF	TGTGCCAGCAGTGATGATGAGCGGGGGACAGATACGCAGTATTTT
TRBJ1-6	.	TRBD1	TRBV19	CASSIEGQGWSPLHF	TGTGCCAGTAGTATCGAGGGACAGGGCTGGTCACCCCTCCACTTT
TRBJ2-7	many	.	TRBV9	CASGSYEQYF	TGTGCCAGCGGGAGCTACGAGCAGTACTTC
TRBJ2-5	many	.	TRBV11-3	CASSLKAQETQYF	TGTGCCAGCAGCTTAAAGGCTCAAGAGACCCAGTACTTC
TRBJ1-6	medium-sized	TRBD1	TRBV5-1	CASSLGGQDSPLHF	TGCGCCAGCAGCTTGGGGGGACAGGATTCACCCCTCCACTTT
TRBJ1-2	.	.	TRBV24-1	CATSLEWNYGYTF	TGTGCCACCAGTCTGGAATGGAACTATGGCTACACCTTC
TRBJ2-3	.	.	TRBV29-1	CSVDRDADTQYF	TGCAGCGTTGACAGGGACGCAGATACGCAGTATTTT
TRBJ2-1	many	.	TRBV2	CASSEGGAFSYNEQFF	TGTGCCAGCAGTGAGGGGGGGGCCTTCTCCTACAATGAGCAGTTCTTC
TRBJ2-3	many	TRBD2	TRBV5-4	CASSLYSGSDGDTQYF	TGTGCCAGCAGCTTATATAGCGGGAGTGATGGGGATACGCAGTATTTT
TRBJ2-1	.	.	TRBV20-1	CSASRSGFSEQFF	TGCAGTGCTTCCCGGTCGGGGTTCAGTGAGCAGTTCTTC
TRBJ1-2	.	TRBD1	TRBV6-1	CASSEALRTGTSTGYTF	TGTGCCAGCAGTGAAGCACTTCGGACAGGGACATCTACTGGCTACACCTTC
TRBJ2-7	many	.	TRBV14	CASRTRGGQQYF	TGTGCCAGCAGAACTAGGGGAGGCCAGCAGTACTTC
TRBJ1-2	.	.	TRBV30	CAWSIIGGTGYTF	TGTGCCTGGAGTATAATCGGGGGGACCGGCTACACCTTC